This entry features one T cell receptor beta chain sequence. The CDR3 covers 16 residues. V lost 3 bases, J lost 0 bases, and 4 bases stayed unmatched. Per the germline V gene, CDR1 is MDHEN and CDR2 is SYDVKM. The entry originates in a study of T cell changes during pregnancy in multiple sclerosis. Clones were read by immunoSEQ multiplex PCR, and TCRdb kept only the in-frame ones, dropping some. This sample has 9,000 to 10,000 clones; 75% to 85% occur once, and the top ten carry around 17%. This chain joins TRBV28 and TRBJ2-7; 11 bases line up with TRBD2. This clonotype was obtained from a female donor in good health, enrolled as a control in a pregnancy study. Source: CD8+ T cells from peripheral blood mononuclear cells, taken in the third trimester of pregnancy. The CDR3 sequence is CASSFRLAGGSYEQYF. CDR3 nucleotide sequence: TGTGCCAGCAGTTTTAGGCTAGCGGGAGGCTCCTACGAGCAGTACTTC.